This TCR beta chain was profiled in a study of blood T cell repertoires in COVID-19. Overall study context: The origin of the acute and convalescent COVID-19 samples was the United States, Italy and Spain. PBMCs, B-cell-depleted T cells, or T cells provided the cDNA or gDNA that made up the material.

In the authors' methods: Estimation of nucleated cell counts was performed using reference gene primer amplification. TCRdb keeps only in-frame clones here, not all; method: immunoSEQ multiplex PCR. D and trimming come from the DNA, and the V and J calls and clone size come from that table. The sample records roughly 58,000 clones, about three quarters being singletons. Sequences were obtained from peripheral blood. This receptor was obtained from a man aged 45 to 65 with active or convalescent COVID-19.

The CDR3 sequence is CSVGQGALHGYTF. CDR3 bases: TGCAGCGTTGGACAGGGGGCCCTGCATGGCTACACCTTC. V usage is TRBV29-1 and J usage is TRBJ1-2; 10 bases map to TRBD1. Germline V CDR1 and CDR2: SQVTM, ANQGSEA. CDR3 length equals 13 residues. V lost 4 bases to trimming and J lost 6 bases; unmatched junction nucleotides: 5.